The rows below give T cell receptor beta chains drawn from one sample of a study of T-cell memory formation after mild COVID-19. TCRdb recomputed calls from the 5' RACE reads with MiXCR, one row per CDR3 protein. The sample lists approximately 200,000 distinct CDR3 sequences, more than 15% occurring once. The specimen was PBMCs or a T cell subset sorted from them (not recorded which). The receptors stem from an adult woman who had mild COVID-19 (a few samples of this study predate the infection). Cell type and time point are not known. Both conserved end residues are part of each CDR3. The D gene is left open where the match is weak. Part of the rows lack a size; the others show once, few, many or a class for expanded clones.

D: .
size: many
J: TRBJ2-5
V: TRBV29-1
CDR3: CSVGAPEGTQYF
DNA: TGCAGCGTTGGGGCCCCAGAGGGGACCCAGTACTTC

D: .
size: few
J: TRBJ2-1
V: TRBV7-3
CDR3: CASSLTGGAEQFF
DNA: TGTGCCAGCAGCTTAACGGGCGGAGCCGAGCAGTTCTTC

D: .
size: few
J: TRBJ2-7
V: TRBV7-2
CDR3: CASSLGIESYEQYF
DNA: TGTGCCAGCAGCTTAGGGATAGAGTCCTACGAGCAGTACTTC

D: TRBD1
size: .
J: TRBJ1-2
V: TRBV6-5
CDR3: CASSIERDSHYGYTF
DNA: TGTGCCAGCAGTATTGAGAGGGACAGCCACTATGGCTACACCTTC

D: TRBD2
size: .
J: TRBJ2-1
V: TRBV7-2
CDR3: CASSTYLAGGYNEQFF
DNA: TGTGCCAGCAGCACCTATCTAGCGGGGGGATACAATGAGCAGTTCTTC

D: TRBD2
size: few
J: TRBJ2-5
V: TRBV6-6
CDR3: CATLRLAGGEGTQYF
DNA: TGTGCCACCCTCCGACTAGCGGGAGGGGAGGGGACCCAGTACTTC

D: .
size: .
J: TRBJ1-2
V: TRBV6-1
CDR3: CASSEVMGGSYGYTF
DNA: TGTGCCAGCAGTGAAGTCATGGGGGGCTCCTATGGCTACACCTTC

D: .
size: .
J: TRBJ1-6
V: TRBV12-3/TRBV12-4
CDR3: CASSFGQGFSPLHF
DNA: TGTGCCAGCAGTTTCGGGCAGGGGTTTTCACCCCTCCACTTT

D: TRBD1
size: .
J: TRBJ2-3
V: TRBV25-1
CDR3: CASSGDRGHEDTQYF
DNA: TGTGCCAGCAGTGGGGACAGGGGGCATGAAGATACGCAGTATTTT

D: TRBD1
size: few
J: TRBJ2-1
V: TRBV27
CDR3: CASSRDRGRYNEQFF
DNA: TGTGCCAGCAGTAGAGACAGGGGGCGATACAATGAGCAGTTCTTC

D: .
size: few
J: TRBJ2-7
V: TRBV5-6
CDR3: CASSLGPQVLYEQYF
DNA: TGTGCCAGCAGCTTGGGCCCACAGGTGCTGTACGAGCAGTACTTC

D: .
size: few
J: TRBJ1-6
V: TRBV2
CDR3: CASSEDGSGSPLHF
DNA: TGTGCCAGCAGTGAAGACGGGTCAGGTTCACCCCTCCACTTT

D: .
size: .
J: TRBJ2-7
V: TRBV7-8
CDR3: CASSLGVAAYEQYF
DNA: TGTGCCAGCAGCTTAGGGGTAGCGGCATACGAGCAGTACTTC

D: .
size: few
J: TRBJ2-2
V: TRBV9
CDR3: CASSVGTERTGELFF
DNA: TGTGCCAGCAGCGTAGGGACAGAACGCACCGGGGAGCTGTTTTTT

D: .
size: .
J: TRBJ1-3
V: TRBV12-3/TRBV12-4
CDR3: CASRFGMMSGNTIYF
DNA: TGTGCCAGCCGATTCGGGATGATGTCTGGAAACACCATATATTTT

D: TRBD1
size: few
J: TRBJ2-1
V: TRBV7-2
CDR3: CASSQDRLAYNEQFF
DNA: TGTGCCAGCAGCCAGGACAGGTTGGCCTACAATGAGCAGTTCTTC

D: .
size: .
J: TRBJ2-6
V: TRBV5-1
CDR3: CASSSRTAGAGANVLTF
DNA: TGCGCCAGCAGCAGCCGGACAGCCGGGGCTGGGGCCAACGTCCTGACTTTC

D: .
size: many
J: TRBJ1-1
V: TRBV12-3/TRBV12-4
CDR3: CASRPGQREAFF
DNA: TGTGCCAGCAGACCCGGACAACGGGAAGCTTTCTTT

D: .
size: many
J: TRBJ2-2
V: TRBV7-9
CDR3: CASSPTNTGELFF
DNA: TGTGCCAGCAGTCCAACGAACACCGGGGAGCTGTTTTTT

D: .
size: .
J: TRBJ2-3
V: TRBV7-3
CDR3: CASSSGAGSTDTQYF
DNA: TGTGCCAGCAGCTCCGGAGCTGGAAGCACAGATACGCAGTATTTT

D: .
size: .
J: TRBJ1-2
V: TRBV12-3/TRBV12-4
CDR3: CASSLRRGLNGYTF
DNA: TGTGCCAGCAGTTTGAGGAGGGGCTTAAATGGCTACACCTTC

D: TRBD1
size: .
J: TRBJ2-7
V: TRBV5-6
CDR3: CASSLGPGQGSYEQYF
DNA: TGTGCCAGCAGCTTGGGGCCGGGACAGGGTTCCTACGAGCAGTACTTC

D: TRBD2
size: many
J: TRBJ2-3
V: TRBV12-3/TRBV12-4
CDR3: CASSPRTSGSTDTQYF
DNA: TGTGCCAGCAGTCCCCGGACTAGCGGGAGCACAGATACGCAGTATTTT

D: .
size: .
J: TRBJ1-2
V: TRBV12-3/TRBV12-4
CDR3: CASSLIPRGGSNYGYTF
DNA: TGTGCCAGCAGTTTAATCCCTCGGGGAGGGTCGAACTATGGCTACACCTTC

D: TRBD1
size: few
J: TRBJ2-5
V: TRBV20-1
CDR3: CSARGRQGKMAETQYF
DNA: TGCAGTGCTAGAGGCCGACAGGGGAAGATGGCAGAGACCCAGTACTTC

D: TRBD2
size: few
J: TRBJ2-7
V: TRBV12-3/TRBV12-4
CDR3: CASSFGSGATYEQYF
DNA: TGTGCCAGCAGTTTTGGTAGCGGGGCTACCTACGAGCAGTACTTC

D: .
size: few
J: TRBJ2-1
V: TRBV7-8
CDR3: CASSLTGIELFF
DNA: TGTGCCAGCAGCCTAACAGGGATTGAACTTTTCTTC

D: TRBD1
size: few
J: TRBJ1-1
V: TRBV5-1
CDR3: CASSSSDRGNTEAFF
DNA: TGCGCCAGCAGCTCTTCTGACAGGGGGAACACTGAAGCTTTCTTT

D: .
size: many
J: TRBJ2-1
V: TRBV20-1
CDR3: CSARDASGHNEQFF
DNA: TGCAGTGCTAGAGATGCATCAGGCCACAATGAGCAGTTCTTC

D: .
size: .
J: TRBJ2-7
V: TRBV20-1
CDR3: CSAFSGVDVQQYF
DNA: TGCAGTGCTTTCAGCGGCGTAGACGTCCAGCAGTACTTC

D: TRBD1
size: few
J: TRBJ1-1
V: TRBV5-1
CDR3: CASSLGQGIGTEAFF
DNA: TGCGCCAGCAGCTTGGGACAGGGGATTGGCACTGAAGCTTTCTTT

D: TRBD1
size: few
J: TRBJ1-6
V: TRBV2
CDR3: CASSGQGAAYSPLHF
DNA: TGTGCCAGCAGTGGACAGGGGGCGGCATATTCACCCCTCCACTTT

D: .
size: .
J: TRBJ2-3
V: TRBV18
CDR3: CASSPLPGSTDTQYF
DNA: TGTGCCAGCTCACCACTTCCGGGTAGCACAGATACGCAGTATTTT

D: .
size: .
J: TRBJ1-2
V: TRBV5-5
CDR3: CASRAGPGLKGYGYTF
DNA: TGTGCCAGCAGGGCCGGGCCGGGCCTTAAGGGCTATGGCTACACCTTC

D: .
size: .
J: TRBJ2-1
V: TRBV12-3/TRBV12-4
CDR3: CASSPGTQYNEQFF
DNA: TGTGCCAGCAGTCCCGGGACACAATACAATGAGCAGTTCTTC

D: .
size: few
J: TRBJ1-1
V: TRBV5-1
CDR3: CASSPLWATGTEAFF
DNA: TGCGCCAGCAGCCCTCTTTGGGCCACGGGCACTGAAGCTTTCTTT

D: .
size: .
J: TRBJ2-3
V: TRBV7-9
CDR3: CASSLGSGSHRADTQYF
DNA: TGTGCCAGCAGCTTAGGCTCCGGGAGCCACCGCGCAGATACGCAGTATTTT

D: .
size: .
J: TRBJ2-1
V: TRBV7-9
CDR3: CASSLGLLGHEQFF
DNA: TGTGCCAGCAGCTTGGGACTTTTGGGCCATGAGCAGTTCTTC

D: .
size: .
J: TRBJ2-1
V: TRBV4-1
CDR3: CASSQADGSYNEQFF
DNA: TGCGCCAGCAGCCAAGCGGACGGATCCTACAATGAGCAGTTCTTC

D: .
size: .
J: TRBJ1-5
V: TRBV4-2
CDR3: CASSQAGEGRDQPQHF
DNA: TGTGCCAGCAGCCAAGCCGGGGAGGGCAGGGACCAGCCCCAGCATTTT

D: TRBD1
size: few
J: TRBJ2-7
V: TRBV29-1
CDR3: CSVEGTGVEQYF
DNA: TGCAGCGTTGAGGGGACAGGGGTCGAGCAGTACTTC

D: TRBD1
size: .
J: TRBJ2-1
V: TRBV6-2/TRBV6-3
CDR3: CASNGQGFGDEQFF
DNA: TGTGCCAGCAACGGACAGGGCTTCGGGGATGAGCAGTTCTTC

D: .
size: .
J: TRBJ2-5
V: TRBV19
CDR3: CASSIRAGLQETQYF
DNA: TGTGCCAGTAGTATACGGGCGGGACTTCAAGAGACCCAGTACTTC

D: TRBD1
size: .
J: TRBJ1-2
V: TRBV6-1
CDR3: CAGTGGRNYGYTF
DNA: TGTGCCGGTACAGGGGGGCGAAACTATGGCTACACCTTC

D: .
size: .
J: TRBJ2-7
V: TRBV10-3
CDR3: CAISAGTPYEQYF
DNA: TGTGCCATCAGTGCTGGGACACCATACGAGCAGTACTTC

D: .
size: .
J: TRBJ2-2
V: TRBV11-2
CDR3: CASSSWGDTGELFF
DNA: TGTGCCAGCAGCTCCTGGGGGGACACCGGGGAGCTGTTTTTT

D: .
size: few
J: TRBJ2-7
V: TRBV7-2
CDR3: CASSLGGLVSYEQYF
DNA: TGTGCCAGCAGCTTAGGAGGCCTTGTTAGCTACGAGCAGTACTTC

D: .
size: many
J: TRBJ2-3
V: TRBV6-5
CDR3: CASSYQGPDTQYF
DNA: TGTGCCAGCAGTTATCAAGGGCCAGATACGCAGTATTTT

D: .
size: few
J: TRBJ2-3
V: TRBV6-5
CDR3: CASSYGGRAYSSTDTQYF
DNA: TGTGCCAGCAGTTACGGGGGTCGGGCTTACTCTAGCACAGATACGCAGTATTTT

D: .
size: .
J: TRBJ2-1
V: TRBV6-1
CDR3: CASREYNIASYNEQFF
DNA: TGTGCCAGCAGGGAATATAACATAGCCTCCTACAATGAGCAGTTCTTC

D: .
size: .
J: TRBJ1-2
V: TRBV5-1
CDR3: CASSLTPGNDYGYTF
DNA: TGCGCCAGCAGCTTAACTCCAGGGAACGACTATGGCTACACCTTC

D: TRBD1
size: many
J: TRBJ2-5
V: TRBV7-3
CDR3: CASSLSGQGWETQYF
DNA: TGTGCCAGCAGCTTATCGGGACAGGGTTGGGAGACCCAGTACTTC

D: TRBD2
size: .
J: TRBJ2-5
V: TRBV9
CDR3: CASSGVAGRQETQYF
DNA: TGTGCCAGCAGCGGAGTAGCGGGGCGACAAGAGACCCAGTACTTC

D: .
size: .
J: TRBJ2-7
V: TRBV6-1
CDR3: CASSVRSTTGMHFYEQYF
DNA: TGTGCCAGCAGTGTCAGATCTACCACAGGGATGCACTTCTACGAGCAGTACTTC

D: .
size: .
J: TRBJ2-6
V: TRBV9
CDR3: CASSRASGANVLTF
DNA: TGTGCCAGCAGCAGGGCCTCTGGGGCCAACGTCCTGACTTTC

D: TRBD2
size: few
J: TRBJ2-7
V: TRBV27
CDR3: CASRLAGGSYEQYF
DNA: TGTGCCAGCAGACTAGCGGGAGGGTCCTACGAGCAGTACTTC

D: .
size: few
J: TRBJ2-1
V: TRBV12-3/TRBV12-4
CDR3: CASSPRDNEQFF
DNA: TGTGCCAGCAGCCCGCGAGACAATGAGCAGTTCTTC

D: .
size: .
J: TRBJ2-3
V: TRBV5-1
CDR3: CASSSWPYTDTQYF
DNA: TGCGCCAGCAGCTCTTGGCCCTACACAGATACGCAGTATTTT

D: TRBD1
size: .
J: TRBJ2-7
V: TRBV27
CDR3: CTSSPGSTGTYEQYF
DNA: TGTACCAGCAGTCCCGGTTCGACAGGGACCTACGAGCAGTACTTC

D: .
size: .
J: TRBJ2-1
V: TRBV7-9
CDR3: CASSPEGGGQFF
DNA: TGTGCCAGCAGCCCCGAGGGGGGCGGGCAGTTCTTC